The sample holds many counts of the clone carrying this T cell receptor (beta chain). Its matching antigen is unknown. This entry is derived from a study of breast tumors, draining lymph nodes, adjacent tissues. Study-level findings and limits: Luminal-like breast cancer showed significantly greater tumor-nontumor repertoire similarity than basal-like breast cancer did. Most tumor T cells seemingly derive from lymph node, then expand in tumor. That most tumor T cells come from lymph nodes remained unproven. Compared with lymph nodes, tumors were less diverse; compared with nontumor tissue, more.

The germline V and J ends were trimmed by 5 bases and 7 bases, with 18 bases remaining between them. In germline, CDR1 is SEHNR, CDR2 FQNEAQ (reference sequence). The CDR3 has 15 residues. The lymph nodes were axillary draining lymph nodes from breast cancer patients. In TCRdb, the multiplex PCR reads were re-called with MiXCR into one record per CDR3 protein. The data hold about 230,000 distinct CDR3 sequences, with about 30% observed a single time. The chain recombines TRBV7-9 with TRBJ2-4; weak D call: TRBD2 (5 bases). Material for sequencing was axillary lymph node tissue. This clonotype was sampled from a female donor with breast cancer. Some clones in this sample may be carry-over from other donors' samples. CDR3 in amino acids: CASSPTGSEGNIQYF. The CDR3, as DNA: TGTGCCAGCAGCCCCACGGGGAGTGAAGGGAACATTCAGTACTTC.